What follows describes a single T cell receptor (beta chain). Per the authors' pipeline: The authors estimated nucleated cell counts from reference gene primer amplification. Assay used: immunoSEQ multiplex PCR; TCRdb lists only in-frame clones, some missing. V, J and clone size are taken as reported in that table, and D and trimming were inferred from the DNA itself. The sample has approximately 75,000 clones, less than 85% seen once; the top ten hold 2% to 3%. This specimen belongs to a study of blood T cell repertoires in COVID-19. Study information: The origin of the acute and convalescent COVID-19 samples was the United States, Italy and Spain. In each case, the material was cDNA or gDNA derived from T cells, B-cell-depleted T cells, or PBMCs.

The source of this sequence is a human donor with acute or convalescent COVID-19. The donor label of this sample is uncertain. The sample taken for sequencing was peripheral blood.

CDR3 protein: CASSDRGDEQYF. For the CDR3, the DNA is TGTGCCAGCAGTGACAGGGGCGACGAGCAGTACTTC. The chain combines TRBV11-3 with TRBJ2-7; 8 nucleotides align to TRBD1. The J segment lost 5 bases and the V segment lost 6 bases, leaving 3 bases of the junction unmatched. Germline values: CDR1 SGHNT, CDR2 YENEEA. The CDR3 is 12 amino acids. Combining the CDR3 with reference TRBV11-3 and TRBJ2-7 gives the whole variable domain EAGVVQSPRYKIIEKKQPVAFWCNPISGHNTLYWYLQNLGQGPELLIRYENEEAVDDSQLPKDRFSAERLKGVDSTLKIQPAELGDSAVYLCASSDRGDEQYFGPGTRLTVT.